This entry lists 8 T cell receptor beta chains sequenced from one sample in a study of T cell clones after liver transplantation. Sequencing used immunoSEQ multiplex PCR; TCRdb keeps in-frame clones, though not all of them. The sample consists of tens of thousands of clones, about two thirds of them appearing once. The material sequenced was CD4+ T cells from blood, taken at the 15-month timepoint. All receptors come from a human patient who received a liver transplant. Some of the T cells may derive from the graft donor.

J is TRBJ2-5 and V is TRBV6-5, with TRBD2 as a possible D gene (5 bases). The V gene lost 5 bases and the J gene lost 7 bases, with 8 bases spanning the gap. The CDR3 runs 11 residues. Germline loops: CDR1 MNHEY, CDR2 SVGAGI. The CDR3: CASSRRGTQYF. For the CDR3, the DNA is TGTGCCAGCAGTCGCCGGGGGACCCAGTACTTC.

The rearrangement uses TRBV4-2 and TRBJ2-1; D uncertain. Trimming left V 6 bases short and J 5 bases short, with 5 bases between. This CDR3 comprises 11 residues. CDR1 LGHNA and CDR2 YNFKEQ come from the germline V gene. CDR3 sequence (DNA): TGTGCCAGCAGTCTAGACAATGAGCAGTTCTTC. Its protein is CASSLDNEQFF.

This clone was seen a few times. The V and J genes are TRBV5-6 and TRBJ2-2; D is unclear. The CDR3 loop spans 17 amino acids. CDR1 and CDR2 from the germline V gene are SGHDT and YYEEEE. Trimming left V 0 bases short and J 7 bases short, with 19 bases between. The CDR3 spells CASSLGFRQAFGGELFF. CDR3 in DNA: TGTGCCAGCAGCTTGGGATTTCGGCAGGCGTTCGGCGGGGAGCTGTTTTTT.

The rearrangement uses TRBV11-3 and TRBJ2-1; 7 nucleotides agree with TRBD2. This CDR3 comprises 18 residues. J was trimmed by 2 bases and V by 6 bases; bases with no gene match: 16. From germline, CDR1 is SGHNT and CDR2 YENEEA. The CDR3 DNA sequence: TGTGCCAGCAGTTCCCCCCGGGGGGAGGACCCTACCTACAATGAGCAGTTCTTC. It codes for CASSSPRGEDPTYNEQFF. Combining the CDR3 with reference TRBV11-3 and TRBJ2-1 gives the whole variable domain EAGVVQSPRYKIIEKKQPVAFWCNPISGHNTLYWYLQNLGQGPELLIRYENEEAVDDSQLPKDRFSAERLKGVDSTLKIQPAELGDSAVYLCASSSPRGEDPTYNEQFFGPGTRLTVL.

The chain recombines TRBV5-5 with TRBJ2-1, with 9 positions matching TRBD1. V was pared by 4 bases and J by 7 bases, with 24 bases of the junction left unmatched. The germline V gene encodes CDR1 SGHKS and CDR2 YYEKEE (reference sequence). This CDR3 contains 20 residues. CDR3 in DNA: TGTGCCAGCAGCCACTCACGGGACAGGGTTTTTGGGATCGGTCCAAATGAGCAGTTCTTC. This encodes CASSHSRDRVFGIGPNEQFF.

The rearrangement uses TRBV10-3 and TRBJ2-1, with TRBD2 matching 7 bases. Germline CDR1 and CDR2: ENHRY and SYGVKD. With V trimmed by 0 bases and J by 7 bases, 9 bases remained unmatched. The CDR3 totals 16 residues. The CDR3: CAISESLGGSWNEQFF. The CDR3 DNA follows: TGTGCCATCAGTGAGTCGCTGGGCGGGAGCTGGAATGAGCAGTTCTTC.

The rearrangement links TRBV28 to TRBJ1-1; TRBD1 matches 9 bases. With V trimmed by 10 bases and J by 6 bases, 12 bases remained unmatched. The CDR3 contains 14 residues. CDR1 MDHEN and CDR2 SYDVKM come from the germline V gene. This CDR3 reads CATSGGTGSAEAFF. The CDR3 DNA sequence: TGTGCCACCTCTGGGGGGACAGGGTCCGCTGAAGCTTTCTTT.

The rearrangement uses TRBV29-1 and TRBJ1-1; possibly TRBD1 for D (5 bases). The CDR3 covers 13 residues. Germline V gene sequence: CDR1 SQVTM, CDR2 ANQGSEA. With 4 bases removed from V and 1 base from J, the gap between germline ends came to 10 bases. The CDR3 reads CSVGGGANTEAFF. The CDR3 DNA reads as TGCAGCGTTGGGGGAGGGGCGAACACTGAAGCTTTCTTT.